This TCR beta chain stems from a study of OX40 agonist ivuxolimab in advanced cancers. As for the study in general: Every patient in dose escalation had hepatocellular carcinoma, melanoma, renal cell or head and neck cancer. The mean age was about 61 years, ranging from 23 to 79, with over 70% of participants male.

The CDR3 loop spans 11 amino acids. The V and J ends lost 7 bases and 8 bases respectively, with 9 bases between them. Germline V lookup: CDR1 MGHDK, CDR2 SYGVNS. Turning to this clone: Its antigen is as yet unknown.

Blood sampling took place at baseline, cycle 4 day 1, and cycle 7 day 1. Study results and caveats: Which antigen the expanded peripheral T cells recognized is unknown.

Using immunoSEQ multiplex PCR, the repertoire was profiled, and TCRdb retains in-frame clones only, with some absent. The profile shows roughly 74,000 clones, approximately 95% of them singletons. The rearrangement links TRBV25-1 to TRBJ1-3, with TRBD1 as a possible D gene (5 bases). The receptor comes from an adult with an advanced solid tumor such as melanoma, head and neck, liver or kidney cancer. The sample consisted of CD4+ or CD8+ T cells sorted from blood, taken in a trial of the OX40 agonist ivuxolimab. The CDR3 nucleotides read TGTGCCAGCATGGAGGGACACACCATATATTTT. This gives the protein CASMEGHTIYF.